Presented here are 12 T cell receptor beta chains from one specimen sequenced in a study of blood T cell repertoires in COVID-19. The assay was immunoSEQ multiplex PCR, and TCRdb's table has in-frame clones only and misses some. The sample yields fewer than 80,000 clones, 84% seen once. Sequencing was done on a sample of peripheral blood. These receptors all come from a man aged 50 or older with COVID-19, enrolled during active disease.

V is TRBV6-1 and J is TRBJ1-5; D may be TRBD1 (5 bases). From germline, CDR1 is MNHNS and CDR2 SASEGT. This CDR3 has 16 amino acids. The V end was cut by 2 bases, the J end by 0 bases, with 11 bases between. CDR3 protein: CASSEKGRYSNQPQHF. DNA of the CDR3: TGTGCCAGCAGTGAAAAGGGGAGGTATAGCAATCAGCCCCAGCATTTT.

The chain uses TRBV18 and TRBJ2-3; D is unresolved. The V end was cut by 1 base, the J end by 0 bases, with 8 bases between. The CDR3 contains 15 residues. Germline lookup yields CDR1 KGHSH and CDR2 LQKENI. The CDR3 DNA reads TGTGCCAGCTCACCACGGCCAGGAAGCACAGATACGCAGTATTTT. Translated, it gives CASSPRPGSTDTQYF.

The genes are TRBV5-5 and TRBJ2-1, with TRBD2 identical over 10 bases. Germline CDR1 and CDR2: SGHKS and YYEKEE (reference sequence). The CDR3 is made up of 15 amino acids. Germline trimming cut 0 bases from V and 7 bases from J; bases unmatched to any gene: 4. The CDR3 sequence: CASSLGSGGANEQFF. DNA for the CDR3: TGTGCCAGCAGCTTGGGGAGCGGGGGGGCAAATGAGCAGTTCTTC.

V usage is TRBV4-1 and J usage is TRBJ1-5; 11 bases are shared with TRBD1. Germline-derived CDR1 and CDR2 are MGHRA and YSYEKL. Trimming cost V 0 bases and J 2 bases; bases outside gene matches: 6. This CDR3 has 18 residues. The CDR3 DNA reads as TGCGCCAGCAGCCAAGAGGGACAGGGGGTAAATGGCAATCAGCCCCAGCATTTT. This translates into CASSQEGQGVNGNQPQHF.

The V call is TRBV5-1, the J call TRBJ1-1; D might be TRBD1 (5 bases). The V end was cut by 3 bases, the J end by 1 base, with 13 bases between. Germline V gene data show CDR1 as SGHRS and CDR2 as YFSETQ. The length of the CDR3 is 15 residues. The CDR3 nucleotides read TGCGCCAGCAGCTCCGGCCTAGGGGCGAACACTGAAGCTTTCTTT. Its translation: CASSSGLGANTEAFF. The complete variable domain, with remaining parts taken from reference TRBV5-1 and TRBJ1-1, reads KAGVTQTPRYLIKTRGQQVTLSCSPISGHRSVSWYQQTPGQGLQFLFEYFSETQRNKGNFPGRFSGRQFSNSRSEMNVSTLELGDSALYLCASSSGLGANTEAFFGQGTRLTVV.

V is TRBV7-9 and J is TRBJ2-7, with TRBD1 matching over 9 bases. V lost 4 bases and J lost 5; bases outside the gene matches: 9. This CDR3 contains 15 residues. Looked up from germline, CDR1 is SEHNR and CDR2 is FQNEAQ (reference sequence). CDR3 nucleotide sequence: TGTGCCAGCAGCTCGACCGGGACAGGGATTGACGAGCAGTACTTC. Its protein product is CASSSTGTGIDEQYF.

The chain carries TRBV6-1 and TRBJ2-7; 8 bases align to TRBD2. The CDR3 is 14 amino acids. Germline CDR1 and CDR2: MNHNS and SASEGT. V lost 2 bases, J lost 2 bases, and 2 bases stayed unmatched. The CDR3 DNA is TGTGCCAGCAGTGAAACTAGCGGAGCCTACGAGCAGTACTTC. This sequence encodes CASSETSGAYEQYF.

The genes are TRBV10-3 and TRBJ2-3; D uncertain. Trimming removed 2 bases from V and 0 bases from J, with 12 bases in between. CDR1 and CDR2 from the germline V gene are ENHRY and SYGVKD. This CDR3 is built from 16 residues. CDR3 sequence: CAISETLQSSTDTQYF. CDR3 nucleotide sequence: TGTGCCATCAGTGAGACCTTACAGAGTAGCACAGATACGCAGTATTTT.

The V and J genes are TRBV5-1 and TRBJ1-4; perhaps TRBD1 as D (5 bases). Trimming removed 0 bases at V and 6 bases at J, with 12 bases between. This CDR3 contains 15 residues. Germline-derived CDR1 and CDR2 are SGHRS and YFSETQ. CDR3 amino acids: CASSLVVGRDEKLFF. The CDR3, as DNA: TGCGCCAGCAGCTTGGTTGTGGGGCGAGATGAAAAACTGTTTTTT. The full variable domain, with the rest looked up from reference TRBV5-1 and TRBJ1-4, is KAGVTQTPRYLIKTRGQQVTLSCSPISGHRSVSWYQQTPGQGLQFLFEYFSETQRNKGNFPGRFSGRQFSNSRSEMNVSTLELGDSALYLCASSLVVGRDEKLFFGSGTQLSVL.

The rearrangement uses TRBV2 and TRBJ2-1; the match to TRBD2 covers 9 bases. The J segment lost 7 bases and the V segment lost 2 bases, leaving 9 bases of the junction unmatched. In germline, CDR1 is SNHLY, CDR2 FYNNEI. The CDR3 totals 16 residues. The CDR3 sequence: CASSEIGRGGFNEQFF. DNA for the CDR3: TGTGCCAGCAGTGAAATTGGGCGGGGGGGATTTAATGAGCAGTTCTTC.

The rearrangement joins TRBV6-5 to TRBJ1-2; 8 bases fit TRBD1. The CDR3 runs to 14 residues. The J segment lost 5 bases and the V segment lost 6 bases, leaving 8 bases of the junction unmatched. CDR1 is MNHEY, CDR2 SVGAGI, per germline. For the CDR3, the DNA is TGTGCCAGCAGGACCGGACAGGGCCCATATGGCTACACCTTC. Protein sequence: CASRTGQGPYGYTF.

The V call is TRBV18, the J call TRBJ2-1; 8 nucleotides agree with TRBD1. V trimming: 6 bases; J trimming: 6 bases; junction bases outside the gene matches: 13. The CDR3 has 16 residues. Per germline, CDR1 KGHSH and CDR2 LQKENI. Here the CDR3 DNA reads TGTGCCAGCTCTCAATCCCCGGACAGGGTGCCCAATGAGCAGTTCTTC. Protein sequence: CASSQSPDRVPNEQFF.